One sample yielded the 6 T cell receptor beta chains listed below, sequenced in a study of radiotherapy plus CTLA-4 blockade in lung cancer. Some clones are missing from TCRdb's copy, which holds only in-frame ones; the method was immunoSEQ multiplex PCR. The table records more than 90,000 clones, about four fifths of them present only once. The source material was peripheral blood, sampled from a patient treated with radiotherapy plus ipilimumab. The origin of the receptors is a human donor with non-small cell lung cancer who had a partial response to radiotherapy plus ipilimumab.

In DNA form, the CDR3 reads TGTGCCAGTAGTATGAACAGGGTGAGCTCCTACAATGAGCAGTTCTTC. Translation gives CASSMNRVSSYNEQFF. The chain combines TRBV19 with TRBJ2-1, with a possible D match to TRBD1 (6 bases). The CDR3 runs to 16 residues. CDR1 and CDR2 (germline): LNHDA, SQIVND (reference sequence). Trimming left V 3 bases short and J 0 bases short, with 12 bases between.

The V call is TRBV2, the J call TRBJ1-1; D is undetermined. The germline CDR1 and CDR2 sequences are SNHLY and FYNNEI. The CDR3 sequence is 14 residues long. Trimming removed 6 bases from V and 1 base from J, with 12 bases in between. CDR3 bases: TGTGCCAGCAGGGTGGTCCGCGGGAACACTGAAGCTTTCTTT. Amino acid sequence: CASRVVRGNTEAFF. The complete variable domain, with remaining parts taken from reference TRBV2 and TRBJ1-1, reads EPEVTQTPSHQVTQMGQEVILRCVPISNHLYFYWYRQILGQKVEFLVSFYNNEISEKSEIFDDQFSVERPDGSNFTLKIRSTKLEDSAMYFCASRVVRGNTEAFFGQGTRLTVV.

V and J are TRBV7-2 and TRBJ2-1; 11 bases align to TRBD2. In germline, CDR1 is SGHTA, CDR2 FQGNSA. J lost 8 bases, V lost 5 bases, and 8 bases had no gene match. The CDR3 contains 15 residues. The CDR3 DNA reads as TGTGCCAGCAGCAGAACTAGCGGGAGTTCGGATGAGCAGTTCTTC. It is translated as CASSRTSGSSDEQFF.

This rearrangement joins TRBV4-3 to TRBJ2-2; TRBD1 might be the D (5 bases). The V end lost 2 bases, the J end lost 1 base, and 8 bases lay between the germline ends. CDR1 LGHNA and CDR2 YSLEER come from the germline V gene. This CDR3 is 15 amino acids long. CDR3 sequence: CASSQITGNTGELFF. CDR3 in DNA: TGCGCCAGCAGCCAAATTACAGGGAACACCGGGGAGCTGTTTTTT.

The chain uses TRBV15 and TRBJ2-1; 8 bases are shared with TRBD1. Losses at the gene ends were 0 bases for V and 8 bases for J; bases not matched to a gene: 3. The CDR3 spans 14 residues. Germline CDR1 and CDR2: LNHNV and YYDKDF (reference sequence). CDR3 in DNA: TGTGCCACCAGCAGAGAGGACAGGGAGGATGAGCAGTTCTTC. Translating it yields CATSREDREDEQFF.

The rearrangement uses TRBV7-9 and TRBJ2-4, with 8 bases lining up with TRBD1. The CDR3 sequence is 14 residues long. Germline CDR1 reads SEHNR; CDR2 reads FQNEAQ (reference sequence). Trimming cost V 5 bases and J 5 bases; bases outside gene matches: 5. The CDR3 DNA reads TGTGCCAGCAGCCAAGGACAGGGTGAAAACATTCAGTACTTC. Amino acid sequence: CASSQGQGENIQYF.